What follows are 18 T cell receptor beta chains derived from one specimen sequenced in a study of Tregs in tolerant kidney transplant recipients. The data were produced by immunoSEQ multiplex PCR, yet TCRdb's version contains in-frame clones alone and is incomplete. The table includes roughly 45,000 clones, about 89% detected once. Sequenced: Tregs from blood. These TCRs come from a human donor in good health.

The CDR3, as DNA: TGTGCCAGCTCACCCGGGACTAACCAAGAGACCCAGTACTTC. It yields the protein CASSPGTNQETQYF. The J gene is TRBJ2-5, the V gene TRBV18, with 7 bases fitting TRBD2. V lost 3 bases and J lost 0; bases outside the gene matches: 1. The CDR3 length is 14 residues. Germline loops: CDR1 KGHSH, CDR2 LQKENI.

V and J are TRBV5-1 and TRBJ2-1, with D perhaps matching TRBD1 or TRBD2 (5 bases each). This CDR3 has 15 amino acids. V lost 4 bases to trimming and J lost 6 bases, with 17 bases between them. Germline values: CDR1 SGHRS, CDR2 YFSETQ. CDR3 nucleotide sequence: TGCGCCAGCAGCGGGGGTCGGACCGATGTCAATGAGCAGTTCTTC. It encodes CASSGGRTDVNEQFF.

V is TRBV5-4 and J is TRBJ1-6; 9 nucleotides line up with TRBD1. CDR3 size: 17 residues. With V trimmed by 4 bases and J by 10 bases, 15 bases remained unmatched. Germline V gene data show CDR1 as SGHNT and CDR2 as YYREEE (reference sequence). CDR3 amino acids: CASSRAMGGQGRSPLHF. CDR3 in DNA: TGTGCCAGCAGCCGGGCGATGGGGGGACAGGGTAGATCACCCCTCCACTTT.

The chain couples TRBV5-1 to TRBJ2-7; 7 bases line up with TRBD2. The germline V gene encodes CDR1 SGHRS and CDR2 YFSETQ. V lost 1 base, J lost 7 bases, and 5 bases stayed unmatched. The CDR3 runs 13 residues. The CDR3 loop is CASSLNPAGEQYF. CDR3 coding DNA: TGCGCCAGCAGCTTGAATCCAGCGGGGGAGCAGTACTTC.

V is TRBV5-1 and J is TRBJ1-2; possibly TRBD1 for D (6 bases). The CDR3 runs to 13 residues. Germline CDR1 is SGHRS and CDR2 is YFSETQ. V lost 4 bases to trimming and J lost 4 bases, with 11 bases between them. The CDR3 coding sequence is TGCGCCAGCAGCCAAGGACAGCGCTATGGCTACACCTTC. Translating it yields CASSQGQRYGYTF.

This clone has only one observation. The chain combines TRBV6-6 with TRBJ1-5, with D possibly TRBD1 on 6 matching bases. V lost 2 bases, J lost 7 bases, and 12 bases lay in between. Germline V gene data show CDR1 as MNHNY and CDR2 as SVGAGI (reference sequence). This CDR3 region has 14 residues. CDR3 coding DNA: TGTGCCAGCAGTTACGGCAGGGGATCGCAGCCCCAGCATTTT. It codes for CASSYGRGSQPQHF.

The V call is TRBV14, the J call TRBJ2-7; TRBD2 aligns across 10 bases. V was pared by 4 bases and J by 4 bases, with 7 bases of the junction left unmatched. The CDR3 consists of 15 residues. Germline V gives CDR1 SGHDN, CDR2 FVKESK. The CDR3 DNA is TGTGCCAGCAGCCGCGGAGCGGGAGGGAATTACGAGCAGTACTTC. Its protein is CASSRGAGGNYEQYF.

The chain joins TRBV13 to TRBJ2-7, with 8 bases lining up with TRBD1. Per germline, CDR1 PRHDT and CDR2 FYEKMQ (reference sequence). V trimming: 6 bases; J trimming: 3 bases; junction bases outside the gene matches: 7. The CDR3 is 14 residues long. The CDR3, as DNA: TGTGCCAGCAGTCCCTGGACAGGGATCTACGAGCAGTACTTC. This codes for CASSPWTGIYEQYF.

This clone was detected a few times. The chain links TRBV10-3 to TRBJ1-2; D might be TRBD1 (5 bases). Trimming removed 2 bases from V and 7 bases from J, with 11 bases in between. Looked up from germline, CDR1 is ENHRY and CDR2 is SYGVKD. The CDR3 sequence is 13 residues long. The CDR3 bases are TGTGCCATCAGTGAGCCAGGGAGGGGTGGCTACACCTTC. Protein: CAISEPGRGGYTF.

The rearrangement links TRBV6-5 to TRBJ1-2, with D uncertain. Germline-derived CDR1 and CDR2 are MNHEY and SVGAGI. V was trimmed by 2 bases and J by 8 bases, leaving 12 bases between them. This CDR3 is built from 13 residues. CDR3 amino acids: CASSYAGSGGYTF. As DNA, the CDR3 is TGTGCCAGCAGTTACGCGGGGTCTGGAGGCTACACCTTC.

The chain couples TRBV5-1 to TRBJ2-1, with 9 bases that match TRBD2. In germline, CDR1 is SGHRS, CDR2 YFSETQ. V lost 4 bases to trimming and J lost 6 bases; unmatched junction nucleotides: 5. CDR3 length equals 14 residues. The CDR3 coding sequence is TGCGCCAGCAGCGGGACTAGCCGAATCAATGAGCAGTTCTTC. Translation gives CASSGTSRINEQFF.

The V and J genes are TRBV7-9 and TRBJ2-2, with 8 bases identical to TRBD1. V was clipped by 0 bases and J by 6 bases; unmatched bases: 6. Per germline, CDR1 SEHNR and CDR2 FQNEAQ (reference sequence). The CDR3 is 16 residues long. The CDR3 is CASSLALGTGAGELFF. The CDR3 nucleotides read TGTGCCAGCAGCTTAGCGCTCGGGACAGGTGCCGGGGAGCTGTTTTTT.

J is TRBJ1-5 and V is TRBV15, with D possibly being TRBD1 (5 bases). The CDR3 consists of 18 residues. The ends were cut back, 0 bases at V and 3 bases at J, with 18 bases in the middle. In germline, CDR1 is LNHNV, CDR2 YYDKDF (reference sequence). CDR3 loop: CATSRDYSGAGNNQPQHF. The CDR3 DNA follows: TGTGCCACCAGCAGAGATTATTCCGGGGCAGGGAACAATCAGCCCCAGCATTTT.

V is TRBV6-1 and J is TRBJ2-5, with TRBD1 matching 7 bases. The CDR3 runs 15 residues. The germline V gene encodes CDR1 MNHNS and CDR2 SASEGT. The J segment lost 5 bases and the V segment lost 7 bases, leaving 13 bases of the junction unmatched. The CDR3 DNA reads TGTGCCAGCAACATGCAACAGGGGAATTGGGAGACCCAGTACTTC. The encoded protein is CASNMQQGNWETQYF.

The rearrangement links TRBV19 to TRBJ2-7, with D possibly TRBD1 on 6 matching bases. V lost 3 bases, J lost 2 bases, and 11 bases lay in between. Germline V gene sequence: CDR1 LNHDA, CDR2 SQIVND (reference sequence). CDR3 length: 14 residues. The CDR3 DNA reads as TGTGCCAGTAGTATGTACAGGGCACCCTACGAGCAGTACTTC. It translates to CASSMYRAPYEQYF.

CDR3 sequence reads: CASSDAGGVTLHF. In nucleotides, the CDR3 is TGTGCCAGCAGCGACGCAGGGGGGGTCACCCTCCACTTT. This rearrangement joins TRBV5-4 to TRBJ1-6, with 7 positions matching TRBD1. Germline CDR1 SGHNT, CDR2 YYREEE (reference sequence). The trim removed 4 bases at V and 14 bases at J, leaving 9 bases unmatched. The CDR3 is made up of 13 amino acids.

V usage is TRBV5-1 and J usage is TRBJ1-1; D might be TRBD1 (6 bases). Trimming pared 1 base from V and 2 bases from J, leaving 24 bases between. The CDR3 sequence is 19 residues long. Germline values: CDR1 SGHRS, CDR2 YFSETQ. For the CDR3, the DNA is TGCGCCAGCAGCTTGCTCCAACCCGGTTACAGGGAATTAAACACTGAAGCTTTCTTT. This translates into CASSLLQPGYRELNTEAFF.

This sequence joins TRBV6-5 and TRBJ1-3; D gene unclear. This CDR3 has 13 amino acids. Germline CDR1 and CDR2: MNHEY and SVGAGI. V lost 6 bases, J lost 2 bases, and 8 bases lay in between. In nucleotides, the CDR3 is TGTGCCAGCAGGCGAGGCCCTGGAAACACCATATATTTT. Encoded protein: CASRRGPGNTIYF.